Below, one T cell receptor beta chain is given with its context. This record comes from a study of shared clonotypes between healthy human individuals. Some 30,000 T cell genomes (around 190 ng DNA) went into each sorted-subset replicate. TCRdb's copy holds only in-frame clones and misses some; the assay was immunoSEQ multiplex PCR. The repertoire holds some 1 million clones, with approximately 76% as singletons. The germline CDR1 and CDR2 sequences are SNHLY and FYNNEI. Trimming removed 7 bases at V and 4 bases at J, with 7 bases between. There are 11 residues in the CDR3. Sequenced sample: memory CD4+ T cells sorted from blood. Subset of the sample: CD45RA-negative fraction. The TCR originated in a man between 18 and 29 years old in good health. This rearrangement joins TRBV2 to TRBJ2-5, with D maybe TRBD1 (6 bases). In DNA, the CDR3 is TGTGCCAGCAAAGGGGGAGAGACCCAGTACTTC. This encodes CASKGGETQYF.